This T cell receptor beta chain emerged from a study of neurological immune-mediated disorders. Findings of the study overall: The phylogenetic placement of 18 of 34 multiple sclerosis patients' repertoires in one related-CDR3 cluster constitutes a possible signature. None of the CDR3 amino acid sequences of expanded clones recurred across subjects, suggesting private repertoires in all groups.

This clonotype was seen at least ten times. The antigen is not known. The cDNA was generated by 5'RACE with 10-nucleotide random UMIs. TCRdb re-called the 5' RACE reads with MiXCR, one entry per CDR3 protein. The profile shows 65,000 to 90,000 distinct CDR3 sequences, 3% to 4% of them singletons. V was shortened by 0 bases and J by 10 bases, with 10 bases between the two germline ends. Per germline, CDR1 MNHNS and CDR2 SASEGT. CDR3 length: 13 residues. Sequenced sample: PBMCs. This clonotype was obtained from a woman aged 45-59 years with multiple sclerosis. The chain uses TRBV6-1 and TRBJ1-5; D remains ambiguous. Written as DNA, the CDR3 is TGTGCCAGCAGTGAAGCACGTTATCTCCCCCAGCATTTT. Protein sequence: CASSEARYLPQHF.